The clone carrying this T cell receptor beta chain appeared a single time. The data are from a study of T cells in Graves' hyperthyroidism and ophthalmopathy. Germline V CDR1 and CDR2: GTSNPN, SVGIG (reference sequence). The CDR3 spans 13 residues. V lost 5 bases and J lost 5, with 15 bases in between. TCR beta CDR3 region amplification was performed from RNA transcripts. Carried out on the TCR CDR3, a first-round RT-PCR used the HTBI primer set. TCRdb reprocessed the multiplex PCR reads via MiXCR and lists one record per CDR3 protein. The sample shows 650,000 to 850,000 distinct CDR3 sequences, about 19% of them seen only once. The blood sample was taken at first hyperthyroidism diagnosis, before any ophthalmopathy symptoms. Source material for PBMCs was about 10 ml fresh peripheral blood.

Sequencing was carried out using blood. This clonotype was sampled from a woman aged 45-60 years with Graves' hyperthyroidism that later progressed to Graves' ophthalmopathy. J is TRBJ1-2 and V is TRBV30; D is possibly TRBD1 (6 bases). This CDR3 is CAWGKTGTYGYTF. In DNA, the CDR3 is TGTGCCTGGGGGAAAACCGGGACATATGGCTACACCTTC.